This TCR beta chain was profiled in a study of blood T cell repertoires in COVID-19. Across the study: Acute and convalescent COVID-19 samples came from the United States, Italy and Spain. PBMCs, B-cell-depleted T cells, or T cells were the source of the cDNA or gDNA that made up the material.

In the original analysis: Amplifying reference gene primers gave estimates of nucleated cell counts. The data were produced by immunoSEQ multiplex PCR, yet TCRdb's version contains in-frame clones alone and is incomplete. Clone size and the V and J calls come from that table; the DNA yielded D and trimming. The table lists under 200,000 clones, around four fifths of them singletons. V was cut by 4 bases and J by 0 bases, with 12 bases left in between. The CDR3 runs to 15 residues. Per the germline V gene, CDR1 is PRHDT and CDR2 is FYEKMQ (reference sequence). The gene calls are TRBV13 and TRBJ1-2; unclear D gene. Input material: peripheral blood. The clonotype was recovered from a man in his 70s with acute or convalescent COVID-19. The CDR3 loop is CASSSPQEANYGYTF. Written as DNA, the CDR3 is TGTGCCAGCAGCTCCCCCCAGGAAGCTAACTATGGCTACACCTTC. Full variable domain (outside the CDR3, taken from reference TRBV13 and TRBJ1-2): AAGVIQSPRHLIKEKRETATLKCYPIPRHDTVYWYQQGPGQDPQFLISFYEKMQSDKGSIPDRFSAQQFSDYHSELNMSSLELGDSALYFCASSSPQEANYGYTFGSGTRLTVV.